The T cell receptor (beta chain) under discussion was sequenced for a study of T cell clonotyping in hematopoietic cell transplantation. Profiled with immunoSEQ multiplex PCR; TCRdb holds only in-frame clones, not every one. The sample includes over 9,500 clones, less than 95% of them seen just once. J gave up 11 bases and V 6 bases, and 7 bases lay outside the gene matches. The CDR3 sequence is 12 residues long. CDR1 and CDR2 (germline): MNHEY, SVGAGI. Study-wide points: Cells were unsorted, so CD4 and CD8 contributions were not separated. Few recipient clonotypes overlapped donors; over 95% were de novo at given depth. After transplant, recipient diversity fell while pathologically expanded clonotypes grew through day 180. Graft donor and pretransplant recipient Inverse Simpson Index values predicted broader posttransplant TCR diversity.

A word on this clone: The antigen is undetermined.

J is TRBJ1-2 and V is TRBV6-5; TRBD1 aligns across 9 bases. This sequence originates from a woman between 50 and 59 years old in good health. Some clones in this sample may be carry-over from other donors' samples. Sequenced sample: peripheral blood mononuclear cells. DNA for the CDR3: TGTGCCAGCAGCCCAGGACAGGGGAGATACACCTTC. Translated, it gives CASSPGQGRYTF.